These T cell receptor beta chains were read from a single sample in a study of T cell responses to AZD1222 COVID-19 vaccine. The repertoire was sequenced with immunoSEQ multiplex PCR; TCRdb's copy has only in-frame clones and lacks some. This sample has about 82,000 clones, with 90% to 95% found just once. The sample in question was peripheral blood, obtained 28 days after the second AZD1222 dose. The source is an adult who received the AZD1222 COVID-19 vaccine. CDR3s include the opening cysteine and the closing phenylalanine or tryptophan. Clone size is given for some rows only: seen once, a few or many times, or a class if the clone is expanded.

16 | TRBV10-3 | NA | CAISTSGTDLGTEAFF
15 | TRBV2 | NA | CASKGKAGRQETQYF
13 | TRBV11-3 | NA | CASSSGGSGEQFF
17 | TRBV15 | NA | CATSSHPSGGVTDTQYF
15 | TRBV2 | NA | CASSEVAGGQETQYF
15 | TRBV4-2 | NA | CASSQKLAGGYEQYF
15 | TRBV6-5 | NA | CASSWRDRGQDTQYF
14 | TRBV5-8 | once | CASSSGGGQETQYF
16 | TRBV6-5 | NA | CASSYRGLATNEKLFF
15 | TRBV4-2 | NA | CASSHVDFTGNTIYF
15 | TRBV24-1 | NA | CATSETGGGTGELFF
15 | TRBV7-7 | NA | CASSPIGQGYYGYTF
14 | TRBV29-1 | NA | CSVRRGQGRNEQFF
13 | TRBV5-5 | NA | CASSLIQGSGYTF
13 | TRBV3-1/TRBV3-2 | NA | CASSPLERGEAFF
14 | TRBV27 | NA | CASSPIRGVSGYTF
15 | TRBV2 | NA | CASSEVRTASYEQYF
15 | TRBV2 | NA | CASTVQGLAQETQYF
14 | TRBV3-1/TRBV3-2 | NA | CASSQGRYTYEQYF
14 | TRBV6-5 | NA | CASRTPGGSGEAFF
15 | TRBV7-2 | NA | CASSLVNGETYGYTF
18 | TRBV14 | NA | CASSPPLRDRNSNQPQHF
11 | TRBV20-1 | once | CSASGQPEAFF
17 | TRBV27 | NA | CASSLSRDRGSNQPQHF
13 | TRBV5-1 | NA | CASSLWQNTEAFF
15 | TRBV19 | once | CASSIGMAYNQPQHF
15 | TRBV30 | NA | CAWCRSGTPGNTIYF
14 | TRBV19 | NA | CASSWGVTYNEQFF
15 | TRBV15 | NA | CATSRTGDSTDTQYF
15 | TRBV28 | NA | CASSDSGLAKNIQYF
16 | TRBV23-1 | once | CASSQSDRPWQETQYF
13 | TRBV29-1 | NA | CSVDDRGGYGYTF
13 | TRBV6-2/TRBV6-3 | NA | CASSPPDRGRAFF
14 | TRBV15 | NA | CATGRRQGADEQYF
13 | TRBV14 | NA | CASSNTGFSPLHF
17 | TRBV2 | NA | CASSEMRRDRDDYGYTF
15 | TRBV7-8 | NA | CASSPMAGPSYEQYF
11 | TRBV29-1 | once | CSVAGFNEQFF
15 | TRBV5-6 | NA | CASSLIAGVDNEQFF
19 | TRBV27 | NA | CASSLSAGTGVPLLEKLFF
15 | TRBV18 | NA | CASSPPSSRKGWTFF